The 10 T cell receptor beta chains listed next were all sequenced from one sample in a study of beta chain features in type 1 diabetes (dated by TCRdb to between 2017 and 2018). These receptors lack a known antigen. What the research found in general, with its limitations: In all four CD4+ subsets, TCRB CDR3 length was moderately but significantly shorter in type 1 diabetes patients.

The library was built by means of the immunoSEQ multiplex PCR assay. All of the isolated RNA was reverse transcribed with the High Capacity cDNA Reverse Transcription Kit, so expressed TCRB transcripts were sequenced. The source is immuneACCESS, and TCRdb retained only in-frame sequences with V and J called. Part of the clones is not carried over; for the studies checked, unresolved V genes explain less than half of this, and the remainder is unexplained. This sample has about 710,000 clones in its table, and more than 12% of those were observed once. Around 0.04% of the sample is held by the ten biggest clonotypes. The sequenced material came from naive CD4+ T cells from blood. What the cell subset or site label conveys for this sample: true naive CD4+ T cells. Source of these receptors: a man aged 18 to 30 with type 1 diabetes.

The table lists this clone with a few counts. V is TRBV5-1 and J is TRBJ2-7, with a weak D call TRBD2 (6 bases). V shed 4 bases and J shed 2 bases, with 19 bases lying between them. CDR1 SGHRS and CDR2 YFSETQ come from the germline V gene. The CDR3 consists of 16 residues. CDR3 in amino acids: CASSPGTLAETYEQYF. CDR3 DNA: TGCGCCAGCAGCCCAGGGACGTTAGCGGAGACCTACGAGCAGTACTTC.

The genes are TRBV18 and TRBJ2-7, with TRBD2 matching over 12 bases. This CDR3 has 15 amino acids. Germline CDR1 reads KGHSH; CDR2 reads LQKENI. J was trimmed by 3 bases and V by 3 bases; bases with no gene match: 3. The CDR3 loop reads CASSPGLAGNYEQYF. The CDR3 DNA reads as TGTGCCAGCTCACCCGGACTAGCGGGGAACTACGAGCAGTACTTC.

The V gene is TRBV23-1, the J gene TRBJ2-3; TRBD1 might be the D (6 bases). TRBV23-1 is reported as an ORF; its role is uncertain. The length of the CDR3 is 17 residues. V lost 4 bases and J lost 2, with 19 bases in between. The CDR3 spells CASSLTRQDSLTDTQYF. The CDR3 bases are TGCGCCAGCAGTCTAACTCGGCAGGACAGCCTCACAGATACGCAGTATTTT.

This chain uses TRBV30 with TRBJ1-1, with 7 bases identical to TRBD1. The germline V gene has CDR1 GTSNPN and CDR2 SVGIG (reference sequence). The CDR3 extends over 15 amino acids. V dropped 1 base and J dropped 1; count of bases not matched to a gene: 6. The chain's CDR3 is CAWSATGLRNTEAFF. The CDR3 DNA reads TGTGCCTGGAGTGCGACAGGGTTGAGGAACACTGAAGCTTTCTTT.

This clone was picked up a small number of times. The chain uses TRBV5-1 and TRBJ2-3, with 7 nucleotides matching TRBD2. CDR3 length: 15 amino acids. CDR1 is SGHRS and CDR2 is YFSETQ in the germline V gene. Trimming cost V 3 bases and J 6 bases; bases outside gene matches: 10. This CDR3 reads CASSSSSGLRDTQYF. In DNA form, the CDR3 reads TGCGCCAGCAGCTCCTCTAGCGGCCTAAGGGATACGCAGTATTTT.

In its sample, this clone was seen a few times. The chain couples TRBV5-4 to TRBJ2-3; 7 bases are shared with TRBD1. In germline, CDR1 is SGHNT, CDR2 YYREEE (reference sequence). CDR3 size: 14 residues. Trimming cost V 3 bases and J 2 bases; bases outside gene matches: 3. The CDR3 DNA reads TGTGCCAGCAGCTGGGACAGCTCCACAGATACGCAGTATTTT. As protein: CASSWDSSTDTQYF.

A few counts support this clone. This chain uses TRBV7-2 with TRBJ1-4; 9 bases are a match to TRBD1. The J segment lost 5 bases and the V segment lost 3 bases, leaving 1 base of the junction unmatched. This CDR3 region has 14 residues. Per germline, CDR1 SGHTA and CDR2 FQGNSA. The CDR3, as DNA: TGTGCCAGCAGCTTGGGGACAGGGAATGAAAAACTGTTTTTT. Protein sequence: CASSLGTGNEKLFF.

This clone was seen only a few times. V gene TRBV25-1 combines with J gene TRBJ1-2, with TRBD1 matching 10 bases. With 7 bases clipped from V and 8 bases from J, the junction kept 10 bases outside the gene matches. The CDR3 extends over 14 amino acids. Germline CDR1 MGHDK, CDR2 SYGVNS. CDR3 residues: CASISDRGNSGYTF. The CDR3 nucleotides read TGTGCCAGCATATCGGACAGGGGGAACTCGGGCTACACCTTC.

This clone was recorded a few times. The rearrangement links TRBV30 to TRBJ2-1; the match to TRBD1 covers 10 bases. CDR1 and CDR2 (germline): GTSNPN, SVGIG (reference sequence). J was trimmed by 8 bases and V by 3 bases; bases with no gene match: 4. CDR3 length: 13 residues. The CDR3 DNA reads TGTGCCTGGAGCGGACAGGGGGTGCATGAGCAGTTCTTC. As protein: CAWSGQGVHEQFF.

V and J are TRBV9 and TRBJ1-1; D unresolved. V gave up 0 bases and J gave up 1 base, with 7 bases separating them. The germline CDR1 and CDR2 sequences are SGDLS and YYNGEE. The CDR3 is 14 residues long. The CDR3 DNA is TGTGCCAGCAGCGTAGAGTGGGGGAACACTGAAGCTTTCTTT. It translates to CASSVEWGNTEAFF. Full variable domain (outside the CDR3, taken from reference TRBV9 and TRBJ1-1): DSGVTQTPKHLITATGQRVTLRCSPRSGDLSVYWYQQSLDQGLQFLIQYYNGEERAKGNILERFSAQQFPDLHSELNLSSLELGDSALYFCASSVEWGNTEAFFGQGTRLTVV.